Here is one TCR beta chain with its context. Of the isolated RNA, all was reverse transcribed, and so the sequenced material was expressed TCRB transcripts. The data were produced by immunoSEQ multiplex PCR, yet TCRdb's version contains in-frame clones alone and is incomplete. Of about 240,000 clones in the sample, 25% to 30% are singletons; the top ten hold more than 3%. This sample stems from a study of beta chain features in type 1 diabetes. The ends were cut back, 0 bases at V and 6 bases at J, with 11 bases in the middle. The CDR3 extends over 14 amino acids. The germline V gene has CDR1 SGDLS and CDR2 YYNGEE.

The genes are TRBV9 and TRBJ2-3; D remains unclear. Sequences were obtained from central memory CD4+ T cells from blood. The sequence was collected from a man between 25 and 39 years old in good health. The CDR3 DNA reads TGTGCCAGCAGCGTAGGCCTTCCAGCCGATACGCAGTATTTT. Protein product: CASSVGLPADTQYF.